This entry lists 7 T cell receptor beta chains sequenced from one sample in a study of blood T cell repertoires in COVID-19. Some clones are missing from TCRdb's copy, which holds only in-frame ones; the method was immunoSEQ multiplex PCR. The sample has under 170,000 clones; 87% are singletons. The material sequenced was peripheral blood. All receptors derive from a woman aged 60 to 75 with active or convalescent COVID-19.

The J gene is TRBJ1-6, the V gene TRBV18; 8 nucleotides line up with TRBD1. V lost 3 bases to trimming and J lost 7 bases; unmatched junction nucleotides: 11. CDR1 and CDR2 from the germline V gene are KGHSH and LQKENI. This CDR3 comprises 17 residues. CDR3 amino acids: CASSPAGQDMRNSPLHF. The CDR3, as DNA: TGTGCCAGCTCACCCGCGGGACAGGACATGAGGAATTCACCCCTCCACTTT.

The CDR3 sequence is CASSLGLGVYEQYF. Written as DNA, the CDR3 is TGTGCCAGCAGCTTGGGACTGGGAGTCTACGAGCAGTACTTC. V usage is TRBV7-2 and J usage is TRBJ2-7; maybe TRBD2 (6 bases). The CDR3 sequence is 14 residues long. V was trimmed by 3 bases and J by 3 bases, leaving 12 bases between them. Germline-derived CDR1 and CDR2 are SGHTA and FQGNSA.

The chain joins TRBV11-2 to TRBJ1-2; no definite D call. Germline V gives CDR1 SGHAT, CDR2 FQNNGV. The CDR3 loop spans 16 amino acids. The ends were cut back, 0 bases at V and 6 bases at J, with 17 bases in the middle. The CDR3 region is CASSLESGTPTDGYTF. CDR3 DNA sequence: TGTGCCAGCAGCTTAGAGAGCGGCACCCCAACCGATGGCTACACCTTC.

Here the CDR3 reads CASSPGLFRKRGKRSYEQYF. DNA for the CDR3: TGTGCCAGTAGCCCTGGACTATTTCGTAAGAGGGGAAAGCGATCCTACGAGCAGTACTTC. This chain links TRBV19 with TRBJ2-7, with D perhaps matching TRBD2 (6 bases). Germline V gives CDR1 LNHDA, CDR2 SQIVND (reference sequence). The V end lost 6 bases, the J end lost 1 base, and 31 bases lay between the germline ends. The CDR3 totals 20 residues. Drawing the rest from reference TRBV19 and TRBJ2-7, the complete variable domain is DGGITQSPKYLFRKEGQNVTLSCEQNLNHDAMYWYRQDPGQGLRLIYYSQIVNDFQKGDIAEGYSVSREKKESFPLTVTSAQKNPTAFYLCASSPGLFRKRGKRSYEQYFGPGTRLTVT.

The gene calls are TRBV10-3 and TRBJ1-2; a weak D match, TRBD1 (6 bases). CDR1 and CDR2 from the germline V gene are ENHRY and SYGVKD. The germline V and J ends were trimmed by 5 bases and 4 bases, with 29 bases remaining between them. There are 19 residues in the CDR3. The CDR3 region is CAISRSFSGRGGEAYGYTF. Here the CDR3 DNA reads TGTGCCATCAGTCGCTCTTTCTCAGGCAGGGGCGGTGAGGCCTATGGCTACACCTTC.

This chain links TRBV5-1 with TRBJ2-1; 16 positions match TRBD2. Germline loops: CDR1 SGHRS, CDR2 YFSETQ. Trimming cost V 0 bases and J 6 bases; bases outside gene matches: 3. This CDR3 contains 17 residues. The CDR3 nucleotides are TGCGCCAGCAGCTTGGCCGGGACTAGCGGGGGGGCCAATGAGCAGTTCTTC. Its protein is CASSLAGTSGGANEQFF.

This chain links TRBV6-5 with TRBJ2-5; no reliable D call. Germline V lookup: CDR1 MNHEY, CDR2 SVGAGI. The CDR3 is made up of 14 amino acids. Trimming pared 5 bases from V and 4 bases from J, leaving 14 bases between. CDR3 bases: TGTGCCAGCAGTCCCACCCGACCGGGAGAGACCCAGTACTTC. Translating it yields CASSPTRPGETQYF.